This T cell receptor (beta chain) is from a study of beta chain features in type 1 diabetes (dated by TCRdb to the late 2010s). Turning to the overall study: Mean age, gender distribution, total cell number and subset yield did not differ between patients and healthy donors. Across all samples, approximately 100 million sorted cells were examined, and cell number per subset correlated strongly with RNA yield. Whereas all 30 or so donors provided naive and central memory subsets, regulatory and stem cell-like memory subsets were isolated from just 8 patients and roughly 8 healthy donors. In the study, recently diagnosed type 1 diabetes patients and matched healthy donors were compared on the TCRB repertoires of their sorted circulating CD4+ T cell subsets. What the study reported, not specific to this receptor: In all four CD4+ subsets, TCRB CDR3 length was moderately but significantly shorter in type 1 diabetes patients. Naive, central memory and regulatory TCRB repertoires appeared to be more similar among patients than among healthy donors. At VDJ recombination sites, type 1 diabetes patients had fewer insertions and more deleted nucleotides, which implies abnormalities in thymic rearrangement. Because cDNA was sequenced instead of genomic DNA, highly expressing activated cells could be over-represented, though the groups showed no difference in activation or CD3 levels. HLA sub-analyses involved small numbers of individuals, so any influence of HLA type on TCRB rearrangement remained unresolved. PCR might favor shorter templates, but patient and control samples were amplified and corrected together, so any skew would affect both groups equally.

This clone was seen more than once but under ten times. This clone's antigen is unknown. No per-base quality is available; no much larger clone lies one base away. All of the isolated RNA was reverse transcribed with the High Capacity cDNA Reverse Transcription Kit, so expressed TCRB transcripts were sequenced. Deep immunoSEQ sequencing was applied to naive, central memory and regulatory T cell samples, giving an average of about 3.4 million total reads per sample. Sorted cells were lysed in RLT buffer and RNA was extracted with DNase-treated RNeasy Micro or Mini kits, depending on cell number. To prevent cross-contamination, every cell subset was processed on its own, while patient and healthy donor samples were processed together. The immunoSEQ multiplex PCR was used to amplify TCRB sequences from cDNA, generating 87-bp fragments that spanned the CDR3 region. Sequencing of the amplicons was performed on the Illumina HiSeq platform. Regarding the original processing steps: PCR bias was computationally corrected using synthetic template baselines, reads within Hamming distance 2 were collapsed, and singletons that could not be merged were discarded. Reads were aligned to IMGT to assign V, D and J genes, CDR3 length, and insertions or deletions at six rearrangement sites. Within each subset, clonotype counts were normalized to sorted cell number, after which true diversity and Gini coefficients were computed with the tcR R package. Repertoire sharing was quantified using the overlap coefficient calculated on TCRB nucleotide sequences. As a proxy for the pre-selection repertoire, out-of-frame TCRB sequences from naive cells were analyzed. TCRdb's version of the immuneACCESS table is confined to in-frame rearrangements and falls short of the full clone set. An unresolved V gene accounts for under half of the shortfall where checked; the remainder is of unknown origin. The V and J calls and clone size come from that table; D and trimming were worked out from the DNA. The sample includes some 900,000 clones, with 15% to 20% observed a single time. The ten largest clones add up to about 0.02% of the sample.

Inclusive of the bounding cysteine and phenylalanine, the CDR3 is 16 residues long. Only the CDR3 region is kept as DNA, spanning 48 bases read in frame from base 1. Trimming at the junction amounts to 3 bases on V and 1 base on J, and the germline ends lie 13 bases apart. As encoded in the germline V gene, CDR1 is ENHRY while CDR2 is SYGVKD. A single peripheral blood draw of around 120 mL on average was collected from each donor into heparinised tubes. A BD FACSAria II and a panel including CD45RO, CCR7, CD25, CD127, CD95 and CD27 were used to sort naive, central memory, regulatory and stem cell-like memory CD4+ T cells. All sorted populations exceeded 95% purity. Right away, PBMCs were isolated by Lymphoprep density gradient centrifugation and were stained directly, with no culture step. So that batch effects would be minimized, each experiment stained and sorted samples in pairs, pairing one healthy donor with one patient.

The specimen sequenced was naive CD4+ T cells from blood. Read against the paper, the sample's cell subset or site label means: true naive CD4+ T cells. The receptor was isolated from a young woman in good health. The chain employs TRBV10-3 and TRBJ2-1; matching of 5 bases hints at TRBD1 as the D gene. The sequenced DNA is TGTGCCATCAGTGAACGTTCACGACAGTCCTACAATGAGCAGTTCTTC. Its translation is CAISERSRQSYNEQFF.